Listed here are 10 T cell receptor beta chains from one sample, sequenced in a study of blood T cell repertoires in COVID-19. The method was immunoSEQ multiplex PCR; TCRdb's version includes in-frame clones alone and lacks a portion of them. The sample shows 90,000 to 120,000 clones, less than 80% of them seen only once. The sequencing sample was made of peripheral blood. Receptors originate from a man in his 70s with active or convalescent COVID-19.

The chain employs TRBV28 and TRBJ2-7, with 8 bases aligning to TRBD2. CDR1 and CDR2 (germline): MDHEN, SYDVKM. Trimming at V came to 2 bases and at J to 4 bases, leaving 7 bases not matched to a gene. The length of the CDR3 is 15 residues. The CDR3 sequence: CASSLPGTRKYEQYF. The CDR3 DNA reads TGTGCCAGCAGTTTACCGGGGACTAGGAAGTACGAGCAGTACTTC.

V usage is TRBV5-8 and J usage is TRBJ2-1; the match to TRBD2 covers 7 bases. V trimming: 4 bases; J trimming: 5 bases; junction bases outside the gene matches: 9. CDR3 length equals 15 residues. The germline CDR1 and CDR2 sequences are SGHTS and YDEGEE. The CDR3, as DNA: TGTGCCAGCAGCCTCGGGGTGGCGGGGGACAATGAGCAGTTCTTC. Translated: CASSLGVAGDNEQFF.

V gene TRBV9 combines with J gene TRBJ1-3, with D maybe TRBD1 (5 bases). V gave up 0 bases and J gave up 1 base, with 11 bases separating them. This CDR3 has 16 amino acids. The germline gives CDR1 SGDLS, CDR2 YYNGEE. As DNA, the CDR3 is TGTGCCAGCAGCGTAGATTCAGGGATGTCTGGAAACACCATATATTTT. Translating it yields CASSVDSGMSGNTIYF.

The chain carries TRBV12-3 or TRBV12-4 and TRBJ1-2; no reliable D call. The CDR3 is made up of 12 amino acids. The V end lost 1 base, the J end lost 13 bases, and 13 bases lay between the germline ends. CDR3 protein: CASSLDLLARTF. Written as DNA, the CDR3 is TGTGCCAGCAGTTTAGACCTTTTAGCACGCACCTTC.

The chain employs TRBV18 and TRBJ1-2; a possible D gene is TRBD1 (5 bases). The CDR3 is 15 amino acids. Trimming shortened V by 3 bases and J by 4 bases, and 15 bases separated the two germline ends. Germline CDR1 is KGHSH and CDR2 is LQKENI. The CDR3 protein is CASSPQGGGGYGYTF. CDR3 bases: TGTGCCAGCTCACCTCAGGGCGGCGGGGGCTATGGCTACACCTTC.

The gene calls are TRBV7-9 and TRBJ1-2; TRBD1 is a possible D gene (6 bases). CDR1 is SEHNR and CDR2 is FQNEAQ in the germline V gene (reference sequence). V lost 7 bases, J lost 10 bases, and 13 bases lay in between. The CDR3 is made up of 11 amino acids. This CDR3 reads CASNLQGSYTF. The CDR3 DNA follows: TGTGCCAGCAACCTACAGGGCTCCTACACCTTC.

The chain uses TRBV12-3 or TRBV12-4 and TRBJ2-5; no clear D gene. This CDR3 is 13 amino acids long. V lost 3 bases, J lost 7 bases, and 12 bases lay in between. Here the CDR3 reads CASSFAASGTQYF. The CDR3 nucleotides are TGTGCCAGCAGTTTTGCCGCTTCCGGGACCCAGTACTTC.

This rearrangement joins TRBV18 to TRBJ2-7; 14 bases fit TRBD2. Germline values: CDR1 KGHSH, CDR2 LQKENI. This CDR3 is built from 15 residues. V trimming: 3 bases; J trimming: 4 bases; junction bases outside the gene matches: 2. The CDR3 DNA reads as TGTGCCAGCTCACCGGGACTAGCGGGAGTATACGAGCAGTACTTC. This sequence encodes CASSPGLAGVYEQYF. The full variable domain, with the rest looked up from reference TRBV18 and TRBJ2-7, is NAGVMQNPRHLVRRRGQEARLRCSPMKGHSHVYWYRQLPEEGLKFMVYLQKENIIDESGMPKERFSAEFPKEGPSILRIQQVVRGDSAAYFCASSPGLAGVYEQYFGPGTRLTVT.

The chain couples TRBV18 to TRBJ1-5, with 10 positions matching TRBD1. CDR1 KGHSH and CDR2 LQKENI come from the germline V gene. V gave up 5 bases and J gave up 4 bases; unmatched junction bases: 8. The CDR3 runs 16 residues. The CDR3 loop is CASSEGQGNLNQPQHF. As DNA, the CDR3 is TGTGCCAGCTCAGAGGGACAGGGGAATTTGAATCAGCCCCAGCATTTT. The full variable domain, in which reference TRBV18 and TRBJ1-5 provide the parts outside the CDR3, is NAGVMQNPRHLVRRRGQEARLRCSPMKGHSHVYWYRQLPEEGLKFMVYLQKENIIDESGMPKERFSAEFPKEGPSILRIQQVVRGDSAAYFCASSEGQGNLNQPQHFGDGTRLSIL.

The genes are TRBV28 and TRBJ1-4; 10 positions agree with TRBD1. J lost 8 bases, V lost 2 bases, and 2 bases had no gene match. The length of the CDR3 is 14 residues. Germline values: CDR1 MDHEN, CDR2 SYDVKM. CDR3 protein: CASSLRDRGEKLFF. CDR3 in DNA: TGTGCCAGCAGTTTACGGGACAGGGGCGAAAAACTGTTTTTT.